This T cell receptor beta chain comes out of a study of monozygotic twins with inflammatory bowel disease. The V gene's germline CDR1 is MGHRA and CDR2 YSYEKL. The CDR3 spans 14 residues. Eight separate reactions per sample yielded the cDNA. TCRdb reanalyzed the 5' RACE reads, giving one entry per CDR3 protein sequence and no DNA. The sample's table shows 350,000 to 500,000 distinct CDR3 sequences. The chain recombines TRBV4-1 with TRBJ2-3. The TCR originated in a human donor with ulcerative colitis or Crohn's disease, or a healthy co-twin of an affected twin (not recorded which). The sequencing input was blood. The CDR3 loop reads CASSQVRSTDTQYF.